This T cell receptor beta chain came from a study of tissue T cells after allogeneic stem cell transplantation. Study findings and constraints: Anatomically similar tissues had similar TCR repertoires within each patient.

A few counts support this clone. Its antigen is not known. Mouse gene names and germline throughout. The sequenced fragment ends 1 residue before the CDR3 boundary, so the rest is inferred from the germline J gene. Time point specified: mouse harvest day 14 after allogeneic transplant. The graft held 10^6 splenic CD5+ T cells and 10^7 T-cell-depleted bone marrow cells. The data were produced by immunoSEQ multiplex PCR, yet TCRdb's version contains in-frame clones alone and is incomplete. The data contain around 7,900 clones, about a third of them singletons. V shed 7 bases and J shed 0 bases, with 13 bases lying between them. Germline V lookup: CDR1 KGHPV, CDR2 FQNQEV (reference sequence). The CDR3 spans 15 residues.

Source material: skin. This clonotype was obtained from a female BALB/c mouse given C57BL/6 T cells with graft-versus-host disease after an allogeneic hematopoietic cell transplant. The genes are TRBV26 and TRBJ1-5, with D tentatively TRBD1 (6 bases). The CDR3 loop is CASNPGQTNNQAPLF. The DNA read from the CDR3 is TGTGCCAGCAATCCGGGACAAACTAACAACCAGGCTCCGCTT.